Given below is one T cell receptor beta chain in context. The antigen is not known. MiXCR, applied by TCRdb to the reads, yields one record per CDR3 protein. The repertoire holds 150,000 or so distinct CDR3 sequences, 20% to 25% seen once, with 25% in the top ten. There are 11 residues in the CDR3. Between the trimmed V and J ends, which lost 7 bases and 5 bases, there was a span of 5 bases. The data belong to a study of T cell repertoires in cytomegalovirus infection. Study information: The authors used CMV epitopes that were HLA-C-restricted (recently identified) and HLA-B-restricted (well studied). Evidence of both CMV infection and a matching HLA type came from public TCR beta signatures. Broader study findings: Public TCR beta family frequency separated CMV-and-HLA carriers, including in an independent cohort. In two of eight donors, the top clonotype was HLA-C-restricted CMV-specific.

The origin of this receptor is a human donor in good health (CMV status not recorded). Some clones in this sample may be carry-over from other donors' samples. This specimen was CD8+ T cells from cultured PBMCs, taken from culture after CMV antigen stimulation. The rearrangement links TRBV12-3 or TRBV12-4 to TRBJ1-4; D unresolved. The CDR3 spells CASTDNEKLFF. The CDR3 nucleotides read TGTGCCAGCACCGACAATGAAAAACTGTTTTTT.